One and the same sample provided the 16 T cell receptor beta chains below, sequenced in a study of beta chain features in type 1 diabetes. Regarding the study as a whole: Moderate but significant shortening of TCRB CDR3s was recorded in all four CD4+ subsets from Type 1 diabetes patients.

Their antigens remain unidentified. Every bit of the isolated RNA underwent reverse transcription, so sequencing read expressed TCRB transcripts. Repertoires were generated with immunoSEQ multiplex PCR, while TCRdb's copy carries only in-frame clones and drops some. The table has 150,000 to 200,000 clones, roughly 60% seen once; the top ten hold nearly 0.09%. Sequencing was performed on naive CD4+ T cells from blood. These receptors all come from a man younger than 40 with type 1 diabetes.

The chain is built from TRBV7-2 and TRBJ2-5, with D tentatively TRBD1 (5 bases). V lost 0 bases, J lost 9 bases, and 17 bases lay in between. Looked up from germline, CDR1 is SGHTA and CDR2 is FQGNSA. This CDR3 has 15 amino acids. Here the CDR3 DNA reads TGTGCCAGCAGCTTAGCCCCGACAGCGAAGTTCGCCCAGTACTTC. Translating gives CASSLAPTAKFAQYF.

The chain couples TRBV4-3 to TRBJ2-7; a weak D match, TRBD1 (5 bases). The germline CDR1 and CDR2 sequences are LGHNA and YSLEER. The ends were cut back, 0 bases at V and 2 bases at J, with 11 bases in the middle. CDR3 length equals 15 residues. In nucleotides, the CDR3 is TGCGCCAGCAGCCAAGATTCGGCAGGGACCTACGAGCAGTACTTC. As protein: CASSQDSAGTYEQYF.

This chain uses TRBV7-9 with TRBJ2-5; 7 bases agree with TRBD1. J lost 5 bases, V lost 3 bases, and 3 bases had no gene match. Germline-derived CDR1 and CDR2 are SEHNR and FQNEAQ (reference sequence). CDR3 size: 13 residues. The DNA of the CDR3 is TGTGCCAGCAGCTTGGGGACAGTTGAGACCCAGTACTTC. Translated, it gives CASSLGTVETQYF.

V usage is TRBV29-1 and J usage is TRBJ1-1, with D uncertain. From germline, CDR1 is SQVTM and CDR2 ANQGSEA. The germline V and J ends were trimmed by 5 bases and 2 bases, with 12 bases remaining between them. The CDR3 extends over 13 amino acids. The CDR3 DNA is TGCAGCGTTATCGAGGGAGTTAACACTGAAGCTTTCTTT. It yields the protein CSVIEGVNTEAFF.

Turning to this clone: The germline gene is not matched at one end of the junction; a read error may be the cause. The chain links TRBV7-7 to TRBJ2-5; 7 bases match TRBD2. Germline V gene lookup returns CDR1 SSHAT and CDR2 FNYEAQ (reference sequence). The CDR3 covers 14 residues. For the CDR3, the DNA is TGTGCTAGCAGCCAAAGCGGGGCCGAAGAGACCCAGTACTTC. Its protein is CASSQSGAEETQYF.

The chain joins TRBV29-1 to TRBJ2-4; D is possibly TRBD2 (7 bases). The germline gives CDR1 SQVTM, CDR2 ANQGSEA. V was trimmed by 6 bases and J by 7 bases, leaving 13 bases between them. The CDR3 loop spans 12 amino acids. The CDR3 bases are TGCAGCGTAGGGGAGGGGGTCAACATTCAGTACTTC. Amino acids: CSVGEGVNIQYF.

In its sample, this clone was seen once. Possible read error: a much larger clone is one base away. Other DNA variants within this sample encode the same CDR3. The gene calls are TRBV5-1 and TRBJ2-5; unclear D gene. Trimming left V 1 base short and J 4 bases short, with 2 bases between. Germline V gene sequence: CDR1 SGHRS, CDR2 YFSETQ. The CDR3 has 11 amino acids. This chain's CDR3 is CASSLRETQYF. CDR3 nucleotides: TGCGCCAGCAGCTTGCGAGAGACCCAGTACTTC.

This chain uses TRBV7-9 with TRBJ2-7; 7 nucleotides match TRBD1. In germline, CDR1 is SEHNR, CDR2 FQNEAQ (reference sequence). The CDR3 runs to 15 residues. The junction had 10 bases not matched to a gene; V was cut back by 3 bases and J by 5 bases. DNA of the CDR3: TGTGCCAGCAGCTTCGTAGACAGGGCGAGAGACGAGCAGTACTTC. Amino acids: CASSFVDRARDEQYF.

This clone turned up a few times. V and J are TRBV4-3 and TRBJ2-7; a possible D gene is TRBD1 (6 bases). CDR1 LGHNA and CDR2 YSLEER come from the germline V gene. There are 15 residues in the CDR3. V lost 0 bases and J 3 bases, leaving 12 bases between the germline ends. The CDR3: CASSQERQVFYEQYF. Here the CDR3 DNA reads TGCGCCAGCAGCCAAGAGAGACAGGTCTTCTACGAGCAGTACTTC.

V and J are TRBV18 and TRBJ2-5; no firm D call. The CDR3 contains 13 residues. V lost 2 bases and J 5 bases, leaving 9 bases between the germline ends. The germline V gene has CDR1 KGHSH and CDR2 LQKENI. CDR3 loop: CASSPLPTETQYF. The CDR3 nucleotides are TGTGCCAGCTCACCATTACCGACCGAGACCCAGTACTTC.

This clone is a singleton in its sample. The chain recombines TRBV28 with TRBJ1-2; 11 nucleotides match TRBD1. V trimming: 6 bases; J trimming: 6 bases; junction bases outside the gene matches: 3. The CDR3 loop spans 13 amino acids. Germline values: CDR1 MDHEN, CDR2 SYDVKM. The CDR3 DNA follows: TGTGCCAGCAGCAGGACAGGGGGCGATGGCTACACCTTC. Translated: CASSRTGGDGYTF.

The V gene is TRBV7-9, the J gene TRBJ2-5, with TRBD2 as a possible D gene (5 bases). The V and J ends lost 2 bases and 5 bases respectively, with 9 bases between them. The CDR3 has 13 amino acids. Germline V gene lookup returns CDR1 SEHNR and CDR2 FQNEAQ (reference sequence). CDR3 region: CASSLPGEETQYF. CDR3 in DNA: TGTGCCAGCAGCTTACCCGGGGAGGAGACCCAGTACTTC.

The chain has TRBV30 and TRBJ1-6; D is ambiguous. The V gene's germline CDR1 is GTSNPN and CDR2 SVGIG (reference sequence). The CDR3 has 15 amino acids. V lost 0 bases to trimming and J lost 6 bases, with 12 bases between them. The CDR3 region is CAWSVWELGNSPLHF. The CDR3 nucleotides are TGTGCCTGGAGTGTATGGGAACTAGGTAATTCACCCCTCCACTTT.

A few counts support this clone. CDR3 residues: CASSLGLGSGANVLTF. In nucleotides, the CDR3 is TGTGCCAGCAGCTTAGGCTTAGGGTCTGGGGCCAACGTCCTGACTTTC. The chain is built from TRBV7-2 and TRBJ2-6; D call uncertain. The CDR3 runs 16 residues. The V end lost 1 base, the J end lost 1 base, and 8 bases lay between the germline ends. Germline V gene data show CDR1 as SGHTA and CDR2 as FQGNSA.

This clone was observed a handful of times. The chain has TRBV20-1 and TRBJ1-6; 7 bases agree with TRBD1. The CDR3 extends over 11 amino acids. Germline CDR1 is DFQATT and CDR2 is SNEGSKA (reference sequence). The CDR3 nucleotides are TGCAGCAGGGGGGATAATTCACCCCTCCACTTT. Amino acids: CSRGDNSPLHF.

The genes are TRBV6-5 and TRBJ2-7, with D maybe TRBD2 (5 bases). The CDR3 is made up of 14 amino acids. Per germline, CDR1 MNHEY and CDR2 SVGAGI. With 8 bases removed from V and 3 bases from J, the gap between germline ends came to 17 bases. The CDR3 loop is CASLGARGSYEQYF. CDR3 sequence (DNA): TGTGCCAGCCTGGGAGCGCGAGGAAGCTACGAGCAGTACTTC.